The 8 T cell receptor beta chains below come from one sample, sequenced in a study of beta chain features in type 1 diabetes. Study-wide findings and caveats: Shortening of TCRB CDR3s, moderate but significant, appeared in all four CD4+ subsets of Type 1 diabetes patients.

These receptors' targets are unknown. The sequenced template was cDNA made from the entire isolated RNA. Only in-frame clones appear in the TCRdb table, and some are missing; sequencing was by immunoSEQ multiplex PCR. This table has over 120,000 clones, around an eighth appearing once. Material: central memory CD4+ T cells from blood. The origin of the receptors is a young man with type 1 diabetes.

The V gene is TRBV7-2, the J gene TRBJ2-1; TRBD2 agrees at 8 bases. CDR1 is SGHTA and CDR2 is FQGNSA in the germline V gene. The CDR3 consists of 14 residues. V lost 5 bases and J lost 8; bases outside the gene matches: 8. The CDR3 coding sequence is TGTGCCAGCAGCCCTGACCGGGGGGGCTATGAGCAGTTCTTC. Its translation: CASSPDRGGYEQFF. Combining the CDR3 with reference TRBV7-2 and TRBJ2-1 gives the whole variable domain GAGVSQSPSNKVTEKGKDVELRCDPISGHTALYWYRQSLGQGLEFLIYFQGNSAPDKSGLPSDRFSAERTGGSVSTLTIQRTQQEDSAVYLCASSPDRGGYEQFFGPGTRLTVL.

This clone was recorded many times. The chain carries TRBV7-2 and TRBJ2-4; a possible D gene is TRBD2 (5 bases). Germline CDR1 is SGHTA and CDR2 is FQGNSA. V was clipped by 5 bases and J by 6 bases, with 14 bases between them. The CDR3 sequence is 14 residues long. The CDR3 sequence is CASSPSGSGNIQYF. The CDR3 DNA follows: TGTGCCAGCAGCCCTTCGGGGTCAGGAAACATTCAGTACTTC.

The V call is TRBV7-9, the J call TRBJ2-7; TRBD1 agrees at 7 bases. Germline values: CDR1 SEHNR, CDR2 FQNEAQ (reference sequence). The CDR3 is made up of 15 amino acids. With 7 bases clipped from V and 2 bases from J, the junction kept 11 bases outside the gene matches. The DNA of the CDR3 is TGTGCCAGCACCCCTGGACAGGACCTTACCTACGAGCAGTACTTC. The encoded protein is CASTPGQDLTYEQYF.

This clone was seen more than once but under ten times. The J gene is TRBJ2-7, the V gene TRBV5-1, with D maybe TRBD1 (5 bases). Germline CDR1 reads SGHRS; CDR2 reads YFSETQ. This CDR3 has 14 residues. Deletions cut 1 base from V and 6 bases from J, with 14 bases between. The CDR3 here is CASSLRQGQGEQYF. The CDR3 DNA reads as TGCGCCAGCAGCTTGAGGCAGGGCCAAGGCGAGCAGTACTTC.

There are a few counts of this clone. The CDR3 loop is CASSLPLGEQYF. The CDR3 DNA is TGTGCCAGCAGCCTCCCCCTCGGCGAGCAGTACTTC. The genes are TRBV7-6 and TRBJ2-7; the D is unclear. The CDR3 has 12 residues. CDR1 and CDR2 from the germline V gene are SGHVS and FNYEAQ. Trimming stripped 5 bases from V and 6 bases from J, with 11 bases between. Based on the CDR3 plus reference TRBV7-6 and TRBJ2-7, the full variable domain is GAGVSQSPRYKVTKRGQDVALRCDPISGHVSLYWYRQALGQGPEFLTYFNYEAQQDKSGLPNDRFSAERPEGSISTLTIQRTEQRDSAMYRCASSLPLGEQYFGPGTRLTVT.

The chain links TRBV5-4 to TRBJ2-5, with 11 bases that match TRBD2. Germline loops: CDR1 SGHNT, CDR2 YYREEE (reference sequence). This CDR3 is built from 14 residues. V shed 4 bases and J 4 bases; nucleotides not matched to a gene: 3. CDR3 nucleotide sequence: TGTGCCAGCAGCATACTAGCGGGGGCAGAGACCCAGTACTTC. Encoded protein: CASSILAGAETQYF.

J is TRBJ1-1 and V is TRBV7-8, with D possibly matching TRBD1 (5 bases). This CDR3 spans 12 amino acids. Germline V gene data show CDR1 as SGHVS and CDR2 as FQNEAQ. Trimming left V 2 bases short and J 4 bases short, with 5 bases between. The CDR3 sequence is CASSLRGTEAFF. The CDR3 DNA reads as TGTGCCAGCAGCTTAAGGGGCACTGAAGCTTTCTTT.

The rearrangement joins TRBV5-6 to TRBJ2-5, with a possible D match to TRBD1 (5 bases). The CDR3 contains 13 residues. V lost 0 bases and J 3 bases, leaving 6 bases between the germline ends. Per the germline V gene, CDR1 is SGHDT and CDR2 is YYEEEE. Here the CDR3 DNA reads TGTGCCAGCAGCTTGGGGGGCAAAGAGACCCAGTACTTC. Translating gives CASSLGGKETQYF.